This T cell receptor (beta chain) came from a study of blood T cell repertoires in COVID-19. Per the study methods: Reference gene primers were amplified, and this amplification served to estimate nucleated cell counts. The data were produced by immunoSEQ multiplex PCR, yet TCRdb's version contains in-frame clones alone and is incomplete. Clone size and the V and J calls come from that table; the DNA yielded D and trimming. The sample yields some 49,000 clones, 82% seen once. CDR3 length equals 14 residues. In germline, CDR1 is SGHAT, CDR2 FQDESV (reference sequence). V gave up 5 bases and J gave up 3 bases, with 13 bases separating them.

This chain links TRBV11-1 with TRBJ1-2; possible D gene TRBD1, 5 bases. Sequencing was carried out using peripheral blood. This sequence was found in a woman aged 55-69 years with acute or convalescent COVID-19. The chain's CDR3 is CASSPSGLDYGYTF. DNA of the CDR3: TGTGCCAGCAGCCCCTCGGGACTCGACTATGGCTACACCTTC.